This TCR beta chain comes out of a study of OX40 agonist ivuxolimab in advanced cancers. Background on the whole study: Ivuxolimab was a fully human IgG2 agonistic monoclonal antibody targeting the costimulatory receptor OX40 (CD134). The paper describes the monotherapy dose-escalation part (N of about 52 patients) of the phase I trial of ivuxolimab. The point of sequencing TCRbeta in the periphery was to test whether ivuxolimab changed TCR sequence diversity and drove clonal T-cell expansion. A male proportion of around 80% and a mean age of approximately 62 years, ranging from roughly 23 to 85, were recorded for the dose-escalation cohort. Of the 50 or so patients in dose escalation, around 19 had hepatocellular carcinoma, approximately 15 had melanoma, 9 had renal cell carcinoma and 9 had head and neck cancer. Patients were allowed to have had prior anti-PD-1, anti-PD-L1 or anti-CTLA-4 therapy, and around 40% of the dose-escalation patients had previously received checkpoint inhibitors. Partial responses were achieved by three dose-escalation patients, of whom one had hepatocellular carcinoma and two had cutaneous melanoma. Intravenous ivuxolimab was administered to patients every 2 weeks at six dose levels: 0.01, 0.1, 0.3, 1.5, 3 and 10 mg/kg.

The study at large found these results: Which antigens the clonally expanded peripheral T cells were specific for was not determined. In the 0.1-3.0 mg/kg groups, partial responders had among the lowest normalized peripheral clonal expansion, particularly in CD8+ T cells. Low levels of normalized T-cell clonal expansion were also shown by some nonresponding patients. Clonal expansion of both CD4+ and CD8+ blood T cells was observed from baseline to week 6 at doses 0.1 to 3.0 mg/kg. After ivuxolimab, expanded clones were on average more numerous among CD8+ T cells than among CD4+ T cells.

Via the germline V gene, CDR1 is SGHTA and CDR2 FQGTGA. The CDR3 starts with the cysteine, ends with the phenylalanine, and has 15 residues. Only the CDR3 region is kept as DNA, spanning 45 bases read in frame from base 1. Germline trimming: 5 bases from V, 6 bases from J; junction bases outside gene matches: 7. To note about this clone: There is no known antigen for this receptor. No clone much larger than this one lies a single base away; base qualities are absent.

Patients with a history of autoimmune disease or receiving systemic immunosuppression were excluded from the trial. Peripheral blood for TCR sequencing was collected from all dose cohorts at baseline, on cycle 4 day 1, and on cycle 7 day 1. Samples were obtained from an open-label, multicenter, first-in-human phase I dose-escalation trial of ivuxolimab. Adults with locally advanced or metastatic melanoma, renal cell, hepatocellular, or head and neck squamous cell carcinoma were enrolled in the trial. Before TCR sequencing, CD4+ and CD8+ T cells were separately sorted from peripheral blood. To sequence the TCRbeta CDR3 region, genomic DNA was isolated from the sorted cells. The immunoSEQ Assay was used for sequencing of TCRbeta CDR3 regions. This immuneACCESS table, as held by TCRdb, lists in-frame sequences with V and J called but not all clones. Of the missing ones, under half trace to an unresolved V gene in checked studies; the others have no known cause. The sample includes over 100,000 clones, with roughly nine tenths observed a single time. Of the sample, about 0.55% falls within the top ten clones.

This clonotype was sampled from an adult with an advanced solid tumor such as melanoma, head and neck, liver or kidney cancer. The material was CD4+ or CD8+ T cells sorted from blood, obtained in a trial of the OX40 agonist ivuxolimab. The chain joins TRBV7-3 to TRBJ2-1; 10 nucleotides in the junction match TRBD1. The CDR3 sequence is CASSPRTGGVNEQFF. In nucleotide form, the sequence is TGTGCCAGCAGCCCTCGGACAGGGGGGGTCAATGAGCAGTTCTTC.